What follows are 9 T cell receptor beta chains derived from one specimen sequenced in a study of regulatory T cells in long-lasting Graves disease. The time point: newly diagnosed GD, antithyroid drugs for less than 3 months. Construction of the TCR library relied on RNA isolated from PBMCs. Arm-PCR of CDR3 regions and iRepertoire HTBI primers were used to build TCR beta libraries. TCRdb reprocessed the multiplex PCR reads via MiXCR and lists one record per CDR3 protein. The sample lists about 320,000 distinct CDR3 sequences, 15% to 20% occurring once. Here the sequenced sample was peripheral blood mononuclear cells (PBMCs), taken at new diagnosis, from a patient treated with antithyroid drugs. The source is a female donor with Graves disease.

This clonotype was seen just once. A single base separates this from a much larger clone, so it may be a read error. The gene calls are TRBV30 and TRBJ1-2; D gene unclear. From germline, CDR1 is GTSNPN and CDR2 SVGIG (reference sequence). The CDR3 contains 11 residues. This chain's CDR3 is CAWSVRDGNTF. The CDR3 DNA reads as TGTGCCTGGAGTGTTCGAGATGGCAACACCTTC.

As to this clonotype: This may arise from a read error, as a much more abundant clone is one base away. V and J are TRBV6-5 and TRBJ2-7; D uncertain. The CDR3 consists of 13 residues. Germline V gene lookup returns CDR1 MNHEY and CDR2 SVGAGI. The V end was cut by 4 bases, the J end by 0 bases, with 7 bases between. CDR3 region: CASSFSASYEQYF. CDR3 sequence (DNA): TGTGCCAGCAGTTTCAGCGCCTCCTACGAGCAGTACTTC.

V and J are TRBV6-1 and TRBJ2-3; 10 nucleotides match TRBD1. With 4 bases clipped from V and 4 bases from J, the junction kept 8 bases outside the gene matches. The CDR3 loop spans 16 amino acids. Germline V gene lookup returns CDR1 MNHNS and CDR2 SASEGT. Here the CDR3 reads CASSATGGGSADTQYF. For the CDR3, the DNA is TGTGCCAGCAGTGCGACAGGGGGCGGTTCCGCAGATACGCAGTATTTT.

This clonotype was detected many times. The chain joins TRBV18 to TRBJ2-1; 9 bases are shared with TRBD2. From germline, CDR1 is KGHSH and CDR2 LQKENI. After removal of 0 bases from V and 2 bases from J, the junction contained 2 bases not matched to a gene. The CDR3 loop spans 16 amino acids. The CDR3 loop reads CASSPPGGRAYNEQFF. CDR3 coding DNA: TGTGCCAGCTCACCACCAGGCGGGAGGGCCTACAATGAGCAGTTCTTC.

The chain is built from TRBV5-1 and TRBJ1-1; TRBD1 agrees at 10 bases. Unmatched junction bases numbered 5, after V lost 4 bases and J lost 5 bases. The germline CDR1 and CDR2 sequences are SGHRS and YFSETQ. The CDR3 spans 14 residues. The CDR3 bases are TGCGCCAGCAGCCCGGGACAGGGGTTTACTGAAGCTTTCTTT. Residues: CASSPGQGFTEAFF.

This chain uses TRBV30 with TRBJ1-2; tentative D call: TRBD1 (5 bases). This CDR3 is 15 amino acids long. Germline-derived CDR1 and CDR2 are GTSNPN and SVGIG (reference sequence). V lost 7 bases, J lost 3 bases, and 21 bases lay in between. CDR3: CAFTWAGLTHYGYTF. In DNA form, the CDR3 reads TGTGCCTTTACTTGGGCAGGGCTGACCCACTATGGCTACACCTTC.

The sample holds many counts of this clonotype. The gene calls are TRBV28 and TRBJ2-3, with 11 bases identical to TRBD1. The CDR3 contains 15 residues. V trimming: 6 bases; J trimming: 5 bases; junction bases outside the gene matches: 7. CDR1 and CDR2 (germline): MDHEN, SYDVKM. CDR3 protein: CASSVRTGGRDTQYF. CDR3 DNA sequence: TGTGCCAGCAGCGTTAGGACAGGGGGCCGAGATACGCAGTATTTT.

This clonotype has at least ten counts. The V gene is TRBV30, the J gene TRBJ1-3; a weak D match, TRBD1 (5 bases). The V gene lost 7 bases and the J gene lost 4 bases, with 20 bases spanning the gap. The CDR3 sequence is 15 residues long. From germline, CDR1 is GTSNPN and CDR2 SVGIG (reference sequence). CDR3 sequence: CALQAGRAVGNTIYF. DNA of the CDR3: TGTGCCTTGCAGGCCGGCAGGGCCGTGGGAAACACCATATATTTT.

Ten or more counts support this clonotype. The V call is TRBV11-2, the J call TRBJ1-2; D may be TRBD1 (5 bases). This CDR3 spans 14 amino acids. V was pared by 4 bases and J by 8 bases, with 17 bases between. CDR1 and CDR2 from the germline V gene are SGHAT and FQNNGV. CDR3 region: CASSSHQGTGGYTF. CDR3 coding DNA: TGTGCCAGCAGCTCCCACCAGGGAACGGGGGGCTACACCTTC.